These T cell receptor beta chains were read from a single sample in a study of regulatory T cells in long-lasting Graves disease. TCRdb analysed the multiplex PCR reads with MiXCR anew, one entry per CDR3 protein. The data show about 300,000 distinct CDR3 sequences, 15% to 20% seen once. This specimen was peripheral blood mononuclear cells (PBMCs), taken at new diagnosis, from a patient treated with antithyroid drugs. Receptors were obtained from a female donor with Graves disease. The CDR3 runs from the conserved cysteine through the conserved F or W. The D gene is left open where the match is weak. Size tells how often a clone was seen (once, few, many) or the class of an expanded clone, and some rows leave it out.

j_call: TRBJ1-2
d_call: -
clone_size: once
v_call: TRBV29-1
cdr3_nt: TGCAGCGTTTCTGAGGGTTCGAACTATGGCTACACCTTC
cdr3_aa: CSVSEGSNYGYTF

j_call: TRBJ2-3
d_call: -
clone_size: -
v_call: TRBV7-9
cdr3_nt: TGTGCCAGCAGCCGAGGGACTTTTGACACAGATACGCAGTATTTT
cdr3_aa: CASSRGTFDTDTQYF

j_call: TRBJ2-3
d_call: -
clone_size: many
v_call: TRBV20-1
cdr3_nt: TGCAGTGCTCAACGTAGGGGCAGCACAGATACGCAGTATTTT
cdr3_aa: CSAQRRGSTDTQYF

j_call: TRBJ2-3
d_call: -
clone_size: many
v_call: TRBV6-5
cdr3_nt: TGTGCCAGCAGTTATGTCTACTCCACGACAGATACGCAGTATTTT
cdr3_aa: CASSYVYSTTDTQYF

j_call: TRBJ2-7
d_call: TRBD2
clone_size: -
v_call: TRBV7-9
cdr3_nt: TGTGCCAGCAGCCCGGCACTAGCGGGACTCTACGAGCAGTACTTC
cdr3_aa: CASSPALAGLYEQYF

j_call: TRBJ2-1
d_call: TRBD2
clone_size: many
v_call: TRBV7-2
cdr3_nt: TGTGCCAGCAGCTTAGGACTAGCGGGAGCCGGTAAAAAGTTCTTC
cdr3_aa: CASSLGLAGAGKKFF

j_call: TRBJ2-3
d_call: TRBD2
clone_size: many
v_call: TRBV12-3/TRBV12-4
cdr3_nt: TGTGCCAGCAGTTTAGTTGCGGGAGCTGGCACAGATACGCAGTATTTT
cdr3_aa: CASSLVAGAGTDTQYF

j_call: TRBJ1-4
d_call: -
clone_size: -
v_call: TRBV12-3/TRBV12-4
cdr3_nt: TGTGCCAGCAGTCCAAGCCGGGGGTGGAATGAAAAACTGTTTTTT
cdr3_aa: CASSPSRGWNEKLFF

j_call: TRBJ1-4
d_call: -
clone_size: -
v_call: TRBV4-1
cdr3_nt: TGCGCCAGCAGCCGTCCCGGGACAAGGCCCGAAAAACTGTTTTTT
cdr3_aa: CASSRPGTRPEKLFF

j_call: TRBJ2-7
d_call: TRBD2
clone_size: many
v_call: TRBV15
cdr3_nt: TGTGCCACCAGCTTTCGACTAGCGAACTACGAGCAGTACTTC
cdr3_aa: CATSFRLANYEQYF

j_call: TRBJ2-7
d_call: TRBD1
clone_size: -
v_call: TRBV28
cdr3_nt: TGTGCCAGCAGACAGGGGGCGGTCAACGAGCAGTACTTC
cdr3_aa: CASRQGAVNEQYF

j_call: TRBJ2-5
d_call: TRBD2
clone_size: -
v_call: TRBV6-1
cdr3_nt: TGTGCCAGCAGTGAGTTCACTAGCGGAGGGACCCAGTACTTC
cdr3_aa: CASSEFTSGGTQYF

j_call: TRBJ2-7
d_call: TRBD2
clone_size: many
v_call: TRBV7-9
cdr3_nt: TGTGCCAGCAGCCCTGGACTAGCGGGCTTCGAGCAGTACTTC
cdr3_aa: CASSPGLAGFEQYF

j_call: TRBJ1-1
d_call: TRBD1
clone_size: -
v_call: TRBV28
cdr3_nt: TGTGCCAGCAGTCCCCTGACAGGGGGGTATGTGAACACTGAAGCTTTCTTT
cdr3_aa: CASSPLTGGYVNTEAFF

j_call: TRBJ2-2
d_call: -
clone_size: -
v_call: TRBV7-9
cdr3_nt: TGTGCCAGCAGCCCCCGGGCTAGCTATCAGGAGCTGTTTTTT
cdr3_aa: CASSPRASYQELFF

j_call: TRBJ2-7
d_call: -
clone_size: many
v_call: TRBV28
cdr3_nt: TGTGCCAGCAGTTCGACCATCTTCAATAGGTACGAGCAGTACTTC
cdr3_aa: CASSSTIFNRYEQYF

j_call: TRBJ2-7
d_call: -
clone_size: many
v_call: TRBV12-3/TRBV12-4
cdr3_nt: TGTGCCAGCAGTTTAGCGCTGGGGTACGAGCAGTACTTC
cdr3_aa: CASSLALGYEQYF

j_call: TRBJ2-3
d_call: TRBD2
clone_size: many
v_call: TRBV6-1
cdr3_nt: TGTGCCAGCAGAAACCTAGCGGCTACGCAGTATTTT
cdr3_aa: CASRNLAATQYF

j_call: TRBJ2-1
d_call: -
clone_size: many
v_call: TRBV12-3/TRBV12-4
cdr3_nt: TGTGCCAGCAGACCCACGGGGGTGAGTGGGAATGAGCAGTTCTTC
cdr3_aa: CASRPTGVSGNEQFF

j_call: TRBJ1-2
d_call: -
clone_size: many
v_call: TRBV5-1
cdr3_nt: TGCGCCAGCAGCTTGGACGCGACAGCGCGCTATGGCTACACCTTC
cdr3_aa: CASSLDATARYGYTF

j_call: TRBJ1-4
d_call: -
clone_size: many
v_call: TRBV20-1
cdr3_nt: TGCAGTGCTCAAGCAGGGCGTGGTGAAAAGCTGTTTTTT
cdr3_aa: CSAQAGRGEKLFF

j_call: TRBJ1-6
d_call: -
clone_size: many
v_call: TRBV28
cdr3_nt: TGTGCCAGCGGCCCATCCCATTCACCCCTCCACTTT
cdr3_aa: CASGPSHSPLHF

j_call: TRBJ1-1
d_call: -
clone_size: many
v_call: TRBV11-2
cdr3_nt: TGTGCCAGCAGCTTAGAATGGGGACCTAACACTGAAGCTTTCTTT
cdr3_aa: CASSLEWGPNTEAFF

j_call: TRBJ2-7
d_call: -
clone_size: many
v_call: TRBV6-5
cdr3_nt: TGTGCCAGCAGTTACGGTCGGGAGAGGGGCGAGCAGTACTTC
cdr3_aa: CASSYGRERGEQYF

j_call: TRBJ2-3
d_call: TRBD2
clone_size: -
v_call: TRBV20-1
cdr3_nt: TGCAGTGCTAGAGTATCGACTAGCGGTGTATCGGATACGCAGTATTTT
cdr3_aa: CSARVSTSGVSDTQYF

j_call: TRBJ2-5
d_call: -
clone_size: -
v_call: TRBV5-4
cdr3_nt: TGTGCCAGCAGCCCGTCTTACCAAGAGACCCAGTACTTC
cdr3_aa: CASSPSYQETQYF

j_call: TRBJ2-7
d_call: TRBD1
clone_size: -
v_call: TRBV28
cdr3_nt: TGTGCCAGCAGTGTAGGGGACAGGAGCTCCTACGAGCAGTACTTC
cdr3_aa: CASSVGDRSSYEQYF

j_call: TRBJ2-7
d_call: TRBD1
clone_size: many
v_call: TRBV28
cdr3_nt: TGTGCCAGCAGTCCTACAGGGGGCGTAAATTACGAGCAGTACTTC
cdr3_aa: CASSPTGGVNYEQYF

j_call: TRBJ2-3
d_call: -
clone_size: many
v_call: TRBV12-3/TRBV12-4
cdr3_nt: TGTGCCAGCAGTTACGCGGGACTCGAGGATACGCAGTATTTT
cdr3_aa: CASSYAGLEDTQYF

j_call: TRBJ2-7
d_call: -
clone_size: -
v_call: TRBV14
cdr3_nt: TGTGCCAGCAGCCAACTTCAGGGGGGCGAGCAGTACTTC
cdr3_aa: CASSQLQGGEQYF

j_call: TRBJ2-7
d_call: TRBD1
clone_size: few
v_call: TRBV30
cdr3_nt: TGTGCCTGGAGTGTACAGGGGCGAACTAGTTACGACTACGAGCAGTACTTC
cdr3_aa: CAWSVQGRTSYDYEQYF

j_call: TRBJ1-1
d_call: -
clone_size: -
v_call: TRBV6-2/TRBV6-3
cdr3_nt: TGTGCCAGCAGTTACTGGCCGATGAACACTGAAGCTTTCTTT
cdr3_aa: CASSYWPMNTEAFF

j_call: TRBJ2-1
d_call: -
clone_size: few
v_call: TRBV5-4
cdr3_nt: TGTGCCAGCAGCGCAGGGTTGTTTCGCAATGAGCAGTTCTTC
cdr3_aa: CASSAGLFRNEQFF

j_call: TRBJ2-7
d_call: TRBD1
clone_size: -
v_call: TRBV29-1
cdr3_nt: TGCAGCGTTGAAGATGGGGACAGGGACGAGCAGTACTTC
cdr3_aa: CSVEDGDRDEQYF

j_call: TRBJ1-6
d_call: TRBD1
clone_size: many
v_call: TRBV30
cdr3_nt: TGTGCCCGAGGACAGGATAATTCACCCCTCCACTTT
cdr3_aa: CARGQDNSPLHF

j_call: TRBJ2-7
d_call: TRBD1
clone_size: -
v_call: TRBV19
cdr3_nt: TGTGCCACCAAGGGACAGGGCAATGTCGGCGAGCAGTACTTC
cdr3_aa: CATKGQGNVGEQYF

j_call: TRBJ2-3
d_call: -
clone_size: many
v_call: TRBV9
cdr3_nt: TGTGCCAGCAGCGCCCCAACAGACAGGACAGATACGCAGTATTTT
cdr3_aa: CASSAPTDRTDTQYF

j_call: TRBJ2-7
d_call: -
clone_size: few
v_call: TRBV19
cdr3_nt: TGTGCCAGTAGTATAGAAGATAGCGGCCGCACCCCCCGTCAGTTC
cdr3_aa: CASSIEDSGRTPRQF